These 10 T cell receptor beta chains were sequenced from one sample in a study of CD8 T cells in ankylosing spondylitis. TCRdb reanalysed the 5' RACE reads using MiXCR and keeps one entry per CDR3 protein. The sample contains under 300,000 distinct CDR3 sequences, approximately 11% of which appear only once. Sequencing was carried out using blood, either unsorted or a sorted T cell fraction (not recorded which). Receptors originate from a male donor with ankylosing spondylitis or in good health (not recorded which).

This clonotype has ten or more counts. This chain joins TRBV12-3 or TRBV12-4 and TRBJ2-3, with a tentative D call TRBD1 (6 bases). The CDR3 is made up of 13 amino acids. V lost 5 bases to trimming and J lost 6 bases, with 12 bases between them. The DNA for the CDR3 is TGTGCCAGCAGTCTTCGAAGGGGGGATACGCAGTATTTT. It specifies CASSLRRGDTQYF.

Comments on this clonotype: This may stem from a read error, because a much larger clone lies one nucleotide away. V is TRBV12-3 or TRBV12-4 and J is TRBJ2-1; D may be TRBD1 or TRBD2 (6 bases each). This CDR3 is 15 amino acids long. Written as DNA, the CDR3 is TGTGTCAGCAGTTTGAACAGGGACTTCTCTAGTGAGCAGTTCTTC. This sequence encodes CVSSLNRDFSSEQFF.

Ten or more counts support this clonotype. The V call is TRBV5-5, the J call TRBJ1-5; 7 bases line up with TRBD1. V shed 3 bases and J 6 bases; nucleotides not matched to a gene: 15. CDR3 size: 17 residues. Germline CDR1 is SGHKS and CDR2 is YYEKEE (reference sequence). The CDR3 loop reads CASSYDARQGGPQPQHF. The CDR3 nucleotides are TGTGCCAGCAGCTACGATGCGAGACAGGGAGGGCCTCAGCCCCAGCATTTT.

This clonotype was picked up many times. J is TRBJ2-2 and V is TRBV29-1, with TRBD1 matching 7 bases. J gave up 5 bases and V 6 bases, and 12 bases lay outside the gene matches. Germline-derived CDR1 and CDR2 are SQVTM and ANQGSEA. The CDR3 loop spans 15 amino acids. This CDR3 reads CSVRSPGQRTGELFF. The CDR3 DNA follows: TGCAGCGTACGAAGTCCGGGACAGAGAACCGGGGAGCTGTTTTTT.

This clonotype was recorded a few times. The rearrangement links TRBV11-2 to TRBJ2-5, with 12 bases fitting TRBD2. The CDR3 runs to 18 residues. Germline values: CDR1 SGHAT, CDR2 FQNNGV. V shed 3 bases and J 4 bases; nucleotides not matched to a gene: 12. In nucleotides, the CDR3 is TGTGCCAGCAGCTTCCCGGGACTAGCGGGCGTGTTCGGAGAGACCCAGTACTTC. Translated: CASSFPGLAGVFGETQYF. The full variable domain, rest sourced from reference TRBV11-2 and TRBJ2-5, is EAGVAQSPRYKIIEKRQSVAFWCNPISGHATLYWYQQILGQGPKLLIQFQNNGVVDDSQLPKDRFSAERLKGVDSTLKIQPAKLEDSAVYLCASSFPGLAGVFGETQYFGPGTRLLVL.

The sample holds a few counts of this clonotype. This chain uses TRBV19 with TRBJ2-2; D tentatively reads TRBD1 or TRBD2 (5 bases each). V lost 4 bases, J lost 4 bases, and 10 bases lay in between. The CDR3 loop spans 14 amino acids. Germline values: CDR1 LNHDA, CDR2 SQIVND (reference sequence). The CDR3 DNA reads as TGTGCCAGTAGTAAGGGACGCGGCACCGGGGAGCTGTTTTTT. It encodes CASSKGRGTGELFF.

The chain is built from TRBV5-1 and TRBJ2-7; TRBD1 aligns across 9 bases. CDR1 SGHRS and CDR2 YFSETQ come from the germline V gene. The length of the CDR3 is 16 residues. Germline trimming cut 0 bases from V and 5 bases from J; bases unmatched to any gene: 9. DNA of the CDR3: TGCGCCAGCAGCTTGGCCGGGACAGGGTATGTGGACGAGCAGTACTTC. As protein: CASSLAGTGYVDEQYF.

Many counts were recorded for this clonotype. V gene TRBV4-1 combines with J gene TRBJ2-2, with 10 bases lining up with TRBD1. There are 18 residues in the CDR3. After removal of 0 bases from V and 4 bases from J, the junction contained 8 bases not matched to a gene. Germline-derived CDR1 and CDR2 are MGHRA and YSYEKL. The CDR3 DNA is TGCGCCAGCAGCCAAGACTTGTGGGACAGGGGTGGCACCGGGGAGCTGTTTTTT. The encoded protein is CASSQDLWDRGGTGELFF.

This clonotype was found many times. The CDR3 nucleotides read TGCGCCAGCAGCCTAGGGACCGGTCAAGCTAACTATGGCTACACCTTC. This translates into CASSLGTGQANYGYTF. This sequence joins TRBV5-1 and TRBJ1-2; D may be TRBD1 (5 bases). This CDR3 has 16 amino acids. Germline CDR1 is SGHRS and CDR2 is YFSETQ. Trimming removed 4 bases at V and 0 bases at J, with 16 bases between.

The table lists this clonotype with many counts. This chain connects TRBV10-3 to TRBJ2-1; D perhaps matches TRBD1 (5 bases). V was trimmed by 7 bases and J by 7 bases, leaving 8 bases between them. The CDR3 is 11 residues long. The germline CDR1 and CDR2 sequences are ENHRY and SYGVKD. As DNA, the CDR3 is TGTGCCATCAACAGGATGAATGAGCAGTTCTTC. Translated: CAINRMNEQFF.